The sequence of this T cell receptor (beta chain) was determined in a study of T cells in Graves' hyperthyroidism and ophthalmopathy. Overall study results and limits: Ophthalmopathy got predicted by the model a median approximately 6 months before its onset. In the blood, most expanded thyroid clonotypes above 0.001 appeared as well.

Diagnoses rested on clinical symptoms, serum thyroxine and TRAb, thyroid ultrasound and orbital computed tomography. This clonotype was observed at least ten times. Its target is not known. The CDR3 extends over 13 amino acids. Germline V CDR1 and CDR2: MNHNS, SASEGT. With 3 bases removed from V and 6 bases from J, the gap between germline ends came to 12 bases. RNA transcripts yielded amplified TCR beta CDR3 regions. With the HTBI primer set, the TCR CDR3 went through a first round of RT-PCR. TCRdb reprocessed the multiplex PCR reads with MiXCR, giving one entry per CDR3 protein. This table has roughly 500,000 distinct CDR3 sequences, approximately 15% appearing once.

The clonotype originates from a woman aged 25 to 45 with Graves' hyperthyroidism that later progressed to Graves' ophthalmopathy. The source material was blood. The chain recombines TRBV6-1 with TRBJ2-7; a possible D gene is TRBD2 (6 bases). As DNA, the CDR3 is TGTGCCAGCAGTGAGGCGGGATGGCGCGAGCAGTACTTC. Residues: CASSEAGWREQYF.